The 8 T cell receptor beta chains below all came from one sample that was sequenced in a study of Graves' ophthalmopathy and Graves' hyperthyroidism. Using RNA transcripts, the TCR beta CDR3 regions were amplified. The first round was an RT-PCR with HTBI primers, and the second round was a multiplex PCR. TCRdb reprocessed the multiplex PCR reads with MiXCR, giving one entry per CDR3 protein. The sample lists about 160,000 distinct CDR3 sequences, just under 40% occurring once. Sequenced: peripheral blood. The receptors originated from a man aged 30 to 39 with Graves' ophthalmopathy.

As DNA, the CDR3 is TGTGCCAGCAGCCGGCAGGGGTTCCCCGCGGGACAAGTCCGCTTACAAGAGACCCAGTACTTC. Translated: CASSRQGFPAGQVRLQETQYF. The chain combines TRBV3-1 with TRBJ2-5; the D call may be TRBD1 or TRBD2 (6 bases each). Per germline, CDR1 LGHDT and CDR2 YNNKEL (reference sequence). The V end lost 4 bases, the J end lost 2 bases, and 32 bases lay between the germline ends. There are 21 residues in the CDR3.

The rearrangement links TRBV6-5 to TRBJ2-5; TRBD1 might be the D (5 bases). The CDR3 is made up of 15 amino acids. V was pared by 0 bases and J by 3 bases, with 11 bases between. Germline values: CDR1 MNHEY, CDR2 SVGAGI. The CDR3 DNA follows: TGTGCCAGCAGTTACTCGAATGCAGGGAAAGAGACCCAGTACTTC. This encodes CASSYSNAGKETQYF.

This clonotype was seen ten or more times. The V gene is TRBV20-1, the J gene TRBJ1-2; D not certain. The germline CDR1 and CDR2 sequences are DFQATT and SNEGSKA (reference sequence). The CDR3 is 15 residues long. V gave up 6 bases and J gave up 1 base, with 18 bases separating them. CDR3 coding DNA: TGCAGTGCAACTAGGGAGAGCCCGAGTAACTATGGCTACACCTTC. The encoded protein is CSATRESPSNYGYTF.

At least ten counts were recorded for this clonotype. V is TRBV24-1 and J is TRBJ2-5; the D is unclear. CDR1 KGHDR and CDR2 SFDVKD come from the germline V gene. Trimming took off 5 bases at V and 1 base at J, with 19 bases between the two ends. The CDR3 length is 17 residues. The CDR3 region is CATSGPAPFLSQETQYF. Written as DNA, the CDR3 is TGTGCCACCAGTGGACCGGCCCCTTTTCTTTCCCAAGAGACCCAGTACTTC.

The chain joins TRBV6-5 to TRBJ2-4, with D possibly being TRBD1 (6 bases). Trimming stripped 4 bases from V and 4 bases from J, with 14 bases between. In germline, CDR1 is MNHEY, CDR2 SVGAGI. The CDR3 spans 15 residues. The CDR3 is CASSSITGIKNIQYF. CDR3 DNA: TGTGCCAGCAGTTCCATCACAGGGATAAAAAACATTCAGTACTTC.

This CDR3 is CATSMDPSYEQYF. In nucleotides, the CDR3 is TGTGCCACTTCAATGGACCCGTCCTACGAGCAGTACTTC. The rearrangement uses TRBV2 and TRBJ2-7; D gene unclear. Trimming stripped 10 bases from V and 1 base from J, with 14 bases between. CDR1 and CDR2 from the germline V gene are SNHLY and FYNNEI. The CDR3 is 13 residues long.

Many counts were recorded for this clonotype. This chain connects TRBV5-5 to TRBJ1-2; TRBD1 agrees at 7 bases. V shed 4 bases, J shed 3 bases, and the junction held 6 bases outside the gene matches. This CDR3 is built from 14 residues. CDR1 is SGHKS and CDR2 is YYEKEE in the germline V gene (reference sequence). The CDR3 sequence is CASSPQQGHYGYTF. In DNA, the CDR3 is TGTGCCAGCAGCCCGCAACAGGGGCACTATGGCTACACCTTC.

This clonotype has a count of ten or more. This chain connects TRBV12-3 or TRBV12-4 to TRBJ2-7; 7 nucleotides line up with TRBD2. Unmatched junction bases numbered 14, after V lost 6 bases and J lost 3 bases. The CDR3 is 16 amino acids. The CDR3 DNA is TGTGCCAGCAGCTCCCTGGCGGGAGCGGAGTTCTACGAGCAGTACTTC. Translating it yields CASSSLAGAEFYEQYF.